The 6 T cell receptor beta chains reported below all come from one sample, sequenced in a study of a mutant IDH1 vaccine in newly diagnosed glioma (dated by TCRdb to about 2021). The label giving this sample's time point can be read as: baseline, week 1 (first vaccination visit). The intended sense of this specimen's treatment or condition label: pre-vaccination baseline after standard-of-care therapy. Library method: the immunoSEQ multiplex PCR assay. TCRdb limited this immuneACCESS table to in-frame rearrangements with V and J called. A share of clones is missing; checked studies link under half to unresolved V genes, and the rest is unexplained. This sample comprises about 46,000 clones, about nine tenths of them detected only once. The top ten clonotypes cover around 2.4% of the sample. The sequencing used PBMCs, collected from a glioma patient treated with radiotherapy, temozolomide or both. The receptors were gathered from a man between 40 and 49 years old with glioma.

This rearrangement joins TRBV19 to TRBJ1-1; no definite D call. This CDR3 comprises 11 residues. Per the germline V gene, CDR1 is LNHDA and CDR2 is SQIVND (reference sequence). Trimming shortened V by 6 bases and J by 1 base, and 3 bases separated the two germline ends. The CDR3 loop reads CASSKNTEAFF. The CDR3 bases are TGTGCCAGTAGCAAGAACACTGAAGCTTTCTTT. Supplemented by reference TRBV19 and TRBJ1-1, the full variable domain reads DGGITQSPKYLFRKEGQNVTLSCEQNLNHDAMYWYRQDPGQGLRLIYYSQIVNDFQKGDIAEGYSVSREKKESFPLTVTSAQKNPTAFYLCASSKNTEAFFGQGTRLTVV.

The chain carries TRBV18 and TRBJ1-2; 7 nucleotides align to TRBD1. J gave up 5 bases and V 6 bases, and 9 bases lay outside the gene matches. This CDR3 is 14 amino acids long. Germline CDR1 KGHSH, CDR2 LQKENI. The CDR3 DNA reads as TGTGCCAGCTCCCGGGGGACAGCTTTTTATGGCTACACCTTC. Its protein is CASSRGTAFYGYTF.

The rearrangement links TRBV7-2 to TRBJ2-4, with unresolved D. This CDR3 comprises 13 residues. Germline V lookup: CDR1 SGHTA, CDR2 FQGNSA. V gave up 2 bases and J gave up 10 bases, with 12 bases separating them. The CDR3 reads CASSLSAVPIQYF. The DNA for the CDR3 is TGTGCCAGCAGCTTATCAGCAGTACCTATTCAGTACTTC.

V gene TRBV2 combines with J gene TRBJ2-1, with no clear D. The CDR3 has 11 amino acids. Germline lookup yields CDR1 SNHLY and CDR2 FYNNEI. Trimming removed 3 bases at V and 11 bases at J, with 8 bases between. CDR3 DNA sequence: TGTGCCAGCAGTGAGGCCCCCAAGCAGTTCTTC. It specifies CASSEAPKQFF. The full variable domain, rest sourced from reference TRBV2 and TRBJ2-1, is EPEVTQTPSHQVTQMGQEVILRCVPISNHLYFYWYRQILGQKVEFLVSFYNNEISEKSEIFDDQFSVERPDGSNFTLKIRSTKLEDSAMYFCASSEAPKQFFGPGTRLTVL.

This clone was counted between two and nine times. V gene TRBV7-2 combines with J gene TRBJ1-6, with D possibly being TRBD1 (6 bases). Trimming took 5 bases from V and 7 from J, leaving 9 bases between them. Germline V gene data show CDR1 as SGHTA and CDR2 as FQGNSA. CDR3 size: 13 residues. CDR3 nucleotide sequence: TGTGCCAGCAGCCGACAGGCGAATTCACCCCTCCACTTT. It translates to CASSRQANSPLHF.

This chain links TRBV5-1 with TRBJ2-3; TRBD1 is a possible D gene (5 bases). Germline V gene data show CDR1 as SGHRS and CDR2 as YFSETQ. There are 15 residues in the CDR3. Trimming stripped 0 bases from V and 3 bases from J, with 11 bases between. CDR3 sequence (DNA): TGCGCCAGCAGCTTGGTTACCAGGGCAACAGATACGCAGTATTTT. Translation gives CASSLVTRATDTQYF.